This T cell receptor (beta chain) was retrieved from a study of cytomegalovirus exposure and HLA in healthy donors. Study outcomes and limitations: Reports showed the classifier diagnosing cytomegalovirus status with high specificity and sensitivity. Follow-up analysis later connected one missense variant in DCLRE1C with trimming of TCR beta V- and J-genes. For most subjects, TCR beta sequences were reported to predict HLA-A and HLA-B alleles with accuracy.

PCR used 60 Vbeta primers and 13 Jbeta primers. In the study's own analysis: Roughly 76 million unique TCR beta chains, around 10 million of them shared, were counted by a later analysis. Produced via immunoSEQ multiplex PCR; TCRdb's table is partial and in-frame only. That table furnishes V, J and clone size, whereas the DNA furnished D and trimming. The repertoire has about 130,000 clones, 6.5% to 9.5% of them found once; the top ten carry under 5.5%. As regards this clone: Its antigen is as yet unknown. Other DNA sequences in the sample encode the same CDR3.

The CDR3 spans 15 residues. Trimming took 8 bases from V and 4 from J, leaving 21 bases between them. Looked up from germline, CDR1 is MNHNY and CDR2 is SVGAGI (reference sequence). The V gene is TRBV6-6, the J gene TRBJ2-7, with D perhaps TRBD1 (5 bases). This receptor was identified in a man aged 35 to 55 in good health and CMV-seronegative. The material sequenced was PBMCs. CDR3 in DNA: TGTGCCAGCCGGCCAGGCAGGGTCATATCTTACGAGCAGTACTTC. It is translated as CASRPGRVISYEQYF.